The T cell receptor beta chain described here comes from a study of cytomegalovirus exposure and HLA in healthy donors. Study background: A later analysis reported the approximately 120 validation repertoires used the same platform as the roughly 670 first-cohort repertoires.

CDR3 length: 14 amino acids. The germline V gene has CDR1 SGHAT and CDR2 FQNNGV. Trimming stripped 6 bases from V and 3 bases from J, with 14 bases between. Profiling relied on immunoSEQ multiplex PCR, and the TCRdb table lists in-frame clones only, not all of them. This table has roughly 120,000 clones, over 90% appearing once. On this clone itself: Its antigen is currently unknown.

The donors were part of the validation cohort of 120 subjects. That cohort was separate from the first cohort, which comprised 550 to 750 subjects. Whole-study findings and limits: There were under 200 TCR beta chains listed as cytomegalovirus-associated.

This chain links TRBV11-2 with TRBJ1-1; D ambiguous. The receptor was derived from a woman aged 18-35 years in good health and CMV-seronegative. Sequencing was performed on PBMCs. The CDR3 protein is CASSHGMADTEAFF. CDR3 in DNA: TGTGCCAGCAGTCACGGGATGGCGGACACTGAAGCTTTCTTT.